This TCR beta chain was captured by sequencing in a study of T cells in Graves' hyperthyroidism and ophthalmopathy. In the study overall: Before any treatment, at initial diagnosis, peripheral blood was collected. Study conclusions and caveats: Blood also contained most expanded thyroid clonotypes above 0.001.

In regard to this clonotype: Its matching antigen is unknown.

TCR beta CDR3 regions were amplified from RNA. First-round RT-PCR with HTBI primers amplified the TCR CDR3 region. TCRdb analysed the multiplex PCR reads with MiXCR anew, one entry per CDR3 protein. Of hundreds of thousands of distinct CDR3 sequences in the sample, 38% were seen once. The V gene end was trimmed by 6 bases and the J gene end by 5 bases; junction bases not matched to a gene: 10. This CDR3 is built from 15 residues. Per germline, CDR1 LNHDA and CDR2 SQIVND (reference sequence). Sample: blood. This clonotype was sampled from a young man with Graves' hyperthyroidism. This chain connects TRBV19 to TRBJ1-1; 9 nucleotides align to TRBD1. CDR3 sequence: CASSRNRGRGTEAFF. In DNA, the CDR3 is TGTGCCAGTAGCAGAAACAGGGGGCGTGGGACTGAAGCTTTCTTT.